The table lists the clone carrying this T cell receptor (beta chain) with a count of one. CDR1 is SGHRS and CDR2 is YFSETQ in the germline V gene. The CDR3 has 16 residues. The ends lost 4 bases at V and 1 base at J; junction bases unmatched: 2. This specimen belongs to a study of T cell repertoires in ileal Crohn's disease. This table comes from immunoSEQ multiplex PCR, and its TCRdb copy is limited to in-frame clones, with some not included. The sample includes roughly 8,500 clones, 70% to 80% of them seen just once. The time point was: neoterminal ileum biopsy at postoperative endoscopy, about 6 months after surgery.

The specimen was ileal tissue. The V call is TRBV5-1, the J call TRBJ2-6, with 10 bases matching TRBD2. The receptor was isolated from an adult with Crohn's disease. CDR3 region: CASSILAGSGANVLTF. The CDR3 DNA reads TGCGCCAGCAGCATACTAGCGGGGTCTGGGGCCAACGTCCTGACTTTC. The full variable domain, in which reference TRBV5-1 and TRBJ2-6 provide the parts outside the CDR3, is KAGVTQTPRYLIKTRGQQVTLSCSPISGHRSVSWYQQTPGQGLQFLFEYFSETQRNKGNFPGRFSGRQFSNSRSEMNVSTLELGDSALYLCASSILAGSGANVLTFGAGSRLTVL.